A selection of T cell receptor beta chains follows, all from one sample in a study of shared clonotypes between healthy human individuals. Using immunoSEQ multiplex PCR, the repertoire was profiled, and TCRdb retains in-frame clones only, with some absent. The sample contains millions of clones, 85% to 95% of which appear only once. The sequencing input was naive CD4+ T cells sorted from blood. These receptors were obtained from a man younger than 35 in good health. CDR3s leave out the opening cysteine and the closing phenylalanine or tryptophan.

V gene: TRBV6-1
CDR3 protein: ASRGTGSYEQY

V gene: TRBV9
CDR3 protein: ASSAISTDTQY

V gene: TRBV6-1
CDR3 protein: ASRARGAYTDTQY

V gene: TRBV7-7
CDR3 protein: ASSRSPTDTQY

V gene: TRBV27
CDR3 protein: ASSWASGNNEQF

V gene: TRBV5-1
CDR3 protein: ASSPTGGNYGYT

V gene: TRBV14
CDR3 protein: ASSLGGEKLF

V gene: TRBV13
CDR3 protein: ASSLRQAFYEQY

V gene: TRBV5-1
CDR3 protein: ASSLGDRKNEKLF

V gene: TRBV13
CDR3 protein: ASSPDYRGTYEQY